Presented here are 10 T cell receptor beta chains from one specimen sequenced in a study of T cells in Graves' hyperthyroidism and ophthalmopathy. Amplification of TCR beta CDR3 regions used RNA as the template. The HTBI primer set drove a first-round RT-PCR of the TCR CDR3. TCRdb fed the multiplex PCR reads into MiXCR, producing one record per CDR3 protein. The table includes hundreds of thousands of distinct CDR3 sequences, more than 20% detected once. The sequenced sample was blood. These receptors all stem from a man aged 25 to 40 with Graves' ophthalmopathy.

This clonotype was picked up many times. J is TRBJ2-7 and V is TRBV14; no clear D. Trimming removed 5 bases at V and 1 base at J, with 9 bases between. Per the germline V gene, CDR1 is SGHDN and CDR2 is FVKESK. The CDR3 extends over 13 amino acids. As DNA, the CDR3 is TGTGCCAGCAGCTTCGACCGATCCTACGAGCAGTACTTC. Its translation: CASSFDRSYEQYF. Full variable domain (outside the CDR3, taken from reference TRBV14 and TRBJ2-7): EAGVTQFPSHSVIEKGQTVTLRCDPISGHDNLYWYRRVMGKEIKFLLHFVKESKQDESGMPNNRFLAERTGGTYSTLKVQPAELEDSGVYFCASSFDRSYEQYFGPGTRLTVT.

This clonotype has a handful of counts. The chain carries TRBV5-1 and TRBJ2-5, with unresolved D. The CDR3 runs to 13 residues. Germline CDR1 SGHRS, CDR2 YFSETQ. V lost 1 base, J lost 4 bases, and 8 bases lay in between. CDR3 coding DNA: TGCGCCAGCAGCTTGAGATCGGTAGAGACCCAGTACTTC. Protein: CASSLRSVETQYF.

This clonotype was seen only once. The chain has TRBV20-1 and TRBJ2-7; 9 bases align to TRBD1. Trimming removed 0 bases from V and 3 bases from J; junction bases left unmatched: 6. The CDR3 is 15 residues long. Germline values: CDR1 DFQATT, CDR2 SNEGSKA (reference sequence). As DNA, the CDR3 is TGCAGTGCTAGAGACCTCGGGACAGGGCTCTACGAGCAGTACTTC. The encoded protein is CSARDLGTGLYEQYF.

This clonotype was seen a few times. This chain uses TRBV11-3 with TRBJ2-2, with 9 bases lining up with TRBD2. The CDR3 sequence is 16 residues long. Trimming cost V 4 bases and J 3 bases; bases outside gene matches: 6. Per the germline V gene, CDR1 is SGHNT and CDR2 is YENEEA. The CDR3 sequence is CASSSSGGLDTGELFF. CDR3 nucleotide sequence: TGTGCCAGCAGCTCCAGCGGGGGGTTGGACACCGGGGAGCTGTTTTTT.

This clonotype was observed a few times. The chain links TRBV14 to TRBJ2-2; 8 positions agree with TRBD1. The CDR3 totals 14 residues. V lost 5 bases and J lost 6; bases outside the gene matches: 5. Germline V gene lookup returns CDR1 SGHDN and CDR2 FVKESK. The CDR3 spells CASSFDRGAGELFF. As DNA, the CDR3 is TGTGCCAGCAGCTTCGACAGGGGCGCCGGGGAGCTGTTTTTT.

This sequence joins TRBV14 and TRBJ2-2, with D possibly matching TRBD1 (6 bases). V was pared by 2 bases and J by 3 bases, with 10 bases between. The length of the CDR3 is 15 residues. The germline V gene has CDR1 SGHDN and CDR2 FVKESK. CDR3 DNA: TGTGCCAGCAGCCAACAAGGGGGTTACACCGGGGAGCTGTTTTTT. Its translation is CASSQQGGYTGELFF.

This clonotype was picked up many times. The chain uses TRBV5-5 and TRBJ1-1; TRBD1 matches at 9 bases. The germline CDR1 and CDR2 sequences are SGHKS and YYEKEE (reference sequence). CDR3 length: 15 amino acids. Trimming took 3 bases from V and 2 from J; bases not matched to a gene: 5. The CDR3: CASSSLGQGNTEAFF. In DNA form, the CDR3 reads TGTGCCAGCAGCTCCCTGGGACAGGGTAACACTGAAGCTTTCTTT.

In this sample, this clonotype turned up many times. The chain combines TRBV12-3 or TRBV12-4 with TRBJ1-6; D gene uncertain. V was shortened by 5 bases and J by 10 bases, with 18 bases between the two germline ends. The CDR3 runs 15 residues. The CDR3 spells CASSLTTPLRSPLHF. The CDR3 coding sequence is TGTGCCAGCAGTCTCACGACACCCTTGAGATCACCCCTCCACTTT.

This clonotype was seen a few times. J is TRBJ1-1 and V is TRBV3-1, with 9 nucleotides matching TRBD1. From germline, CDR1 is LGHDT and CDR2 YNNKEL (reference sequence). The CDR3 is made up of 15 amino acids. V trimming: 3 bases; J trimming: 5 bases; junction bases outside the gene matches: 7. This CDR3 reads CASSQWDRVDTEAFF. DNA of the CDR3: TGTGCCAGCAGCCAGTGGGACAGGGTCGATACTGAAGCTTTCTTT.

The V and J genes are TRBV28 and TRBJ2-3, with TRBD1 identical over 7 bases. From germline, CDR1 is MDHEN and CDR2 SYDVKM. J gave up 4 bases and V 7 bases, and 5 bases lay outside the gene matches. This CDR3 spans 13 amino acids. The CDR3 DNA sequence: TGTGCCAGCAAGACCCAGGGGGCAGATACGCAGTATTTT. Translated: CASKTQGADTQYF.